The table lists the clone carrying this TCR beta chain with a count of one. Antigen unknown. Sequencing used immunoSEQ multiplex PCR; TCRdb keeps in-frame clones, though not all of them. The sample lists 130,000 to 150,000 clones, 70% to 90% occurring once. This record belongs to a study of T cell responses to AZD1222 COVID-19 vaccine. Whole-study findings and limits: Just 5 to 7 AZD1222 recipients tested seropositive at baseline. The donors showed a predominance of white British ancestry and of females, with possible underestimation of clonal diversity.

The sample consisted of peripheral blood, taken 28 days after the second AZD1222 dose. The TCR originated in an adult who received the AZD1222 COVID-19 vaccine.

The CDR3 DNA is TGTGCCAGCACCCCTCTCGGACTAGCGGGCTACGAGCAGTACTTC. Encoded protein: CASTPLGLAGYEQYF. This rearrangement joins TRBV27 to TRBJ2-7; TRBD2 aligns across 11 bases. Germline values: CDR1 MNHEY, CDR2 SMNVEV (reference sequence). Trimming removed 7 bases from V and 3 bases from J; junction bases left unmatched: 8. This CDR3 has 15 amino acids.